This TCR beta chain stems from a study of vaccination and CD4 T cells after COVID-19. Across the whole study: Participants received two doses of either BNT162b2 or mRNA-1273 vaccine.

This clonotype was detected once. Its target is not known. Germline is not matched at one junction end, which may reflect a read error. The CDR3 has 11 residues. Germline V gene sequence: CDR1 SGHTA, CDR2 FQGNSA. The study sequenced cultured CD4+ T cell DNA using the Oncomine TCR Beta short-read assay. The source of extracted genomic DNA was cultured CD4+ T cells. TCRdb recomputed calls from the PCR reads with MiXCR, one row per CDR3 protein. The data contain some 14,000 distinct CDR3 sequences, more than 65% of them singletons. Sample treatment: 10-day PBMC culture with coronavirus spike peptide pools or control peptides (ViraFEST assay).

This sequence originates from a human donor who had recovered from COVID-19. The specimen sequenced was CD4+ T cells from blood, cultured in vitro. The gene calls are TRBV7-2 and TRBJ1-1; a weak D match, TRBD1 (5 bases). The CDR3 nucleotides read TGTGCCAGCAGCTTAGATGGGACCCTCAACTTT. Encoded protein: CASSLDGTLNF.